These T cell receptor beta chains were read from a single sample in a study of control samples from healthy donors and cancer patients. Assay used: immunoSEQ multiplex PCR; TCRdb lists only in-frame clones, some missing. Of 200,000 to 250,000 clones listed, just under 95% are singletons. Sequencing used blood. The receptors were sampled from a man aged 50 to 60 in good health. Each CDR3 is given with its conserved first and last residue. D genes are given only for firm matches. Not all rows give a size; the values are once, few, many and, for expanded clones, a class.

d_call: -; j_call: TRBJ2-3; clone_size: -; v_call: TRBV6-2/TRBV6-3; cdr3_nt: TGTGCCAGCAGTTACTCTCACACGGGAGATACGCAGTATTTT; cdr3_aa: CASSYSHTGDTQYF
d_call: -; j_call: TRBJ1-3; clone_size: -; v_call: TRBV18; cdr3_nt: TGTGCCAGCTCACCGGCAGGCAGGGCTGGAAACACCATATATTTT; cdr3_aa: CASSPAGRAGNTIYF
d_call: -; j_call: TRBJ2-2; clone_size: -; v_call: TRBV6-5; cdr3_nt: TGTGCCATCTCGAGGTTTGCGAACACCGGGGAGCTGTTTTTT; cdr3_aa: CAISRFANTGELFF
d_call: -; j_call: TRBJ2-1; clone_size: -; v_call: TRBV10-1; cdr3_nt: TGCGCCAGCAGTGATCAAGGTCAGTCATACAATGAGCAGTTCTTC; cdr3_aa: CASSDQGQSYNEQFF
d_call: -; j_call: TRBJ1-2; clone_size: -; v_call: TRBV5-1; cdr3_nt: TGCGCCAGCAGCTTGACAGGGTACTATGGCTACACCTTC; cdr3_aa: CASSLTGYYGYTF
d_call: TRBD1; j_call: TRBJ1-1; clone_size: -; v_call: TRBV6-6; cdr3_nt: TGTGCCAGCAGCCTCGGACAGGGGGTCCAAAACACTGAAGCTTTCTTT; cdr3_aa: CASSLGQGVQNTEAFF
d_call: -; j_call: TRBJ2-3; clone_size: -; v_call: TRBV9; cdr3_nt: TGTGCCAGCAGCGCCAATATGCAGGGCGAACCCACAGATACGCAGTATTTT; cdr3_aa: CASSANMQGEPTDTQYF
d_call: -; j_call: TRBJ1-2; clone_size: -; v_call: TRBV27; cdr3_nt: TGTGCCAGCAGTTCGGGTCGAGTTAGTGGCTACACCTTC; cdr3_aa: CASSSGRVSGYTF
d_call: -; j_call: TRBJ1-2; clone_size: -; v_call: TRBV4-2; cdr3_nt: TGTGCCAGCAGCCAAGGGGGTCGAGGCTACACCTTC; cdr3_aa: CASSQGGRGYTF
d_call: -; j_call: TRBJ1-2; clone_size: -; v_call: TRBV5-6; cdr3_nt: TGTGCCAGCAGCTTGGATCCGCGACCCCCGCCGTTTAACTATGGCTACACCTTC; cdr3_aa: CASSLDPRPPPFNYGYTF
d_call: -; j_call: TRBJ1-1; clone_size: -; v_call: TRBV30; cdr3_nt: TGTGCCTGGGGCCAGGACAGTGAAGCTTTCTTT; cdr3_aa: CAWGQDSEAFF
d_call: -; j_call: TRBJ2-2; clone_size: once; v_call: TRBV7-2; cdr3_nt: TGTGCCAGCAGCTCTAGGAACACCGGGGAGCTGTTTTTT; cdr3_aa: CASSSRNTGELFF
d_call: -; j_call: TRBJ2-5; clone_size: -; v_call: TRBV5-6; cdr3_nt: TGTGCCAGCTGGATTAGGGGGGGAGAGACCCAGTACTTC; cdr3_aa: CASWIRGGETQYF
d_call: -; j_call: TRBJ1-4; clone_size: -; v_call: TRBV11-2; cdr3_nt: TGTGCCAGCAGCTTAGAGTCAGGGTTTCTTAATGAAAAACTGTTTTTT; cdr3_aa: CASSLESGFLNEKLFF
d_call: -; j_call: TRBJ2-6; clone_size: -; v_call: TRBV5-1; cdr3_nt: TGCGCCAGCACCTTAGTACAGGGATCTGGGGCCAACGTCCTGACTTTC; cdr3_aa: CASTLVQGSGANVLTF
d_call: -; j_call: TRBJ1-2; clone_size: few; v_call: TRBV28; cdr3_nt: TGTGCCAGCAGTTTTGGAGGGGCCGGCTACACCTTC; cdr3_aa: CASSFGGAGYTF
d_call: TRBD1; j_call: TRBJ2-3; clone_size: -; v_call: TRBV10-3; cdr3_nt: TGTGCCATCCAGGGGGTTAAAGGTGGTACGCAGTATTTT; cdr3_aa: CAIQGVKGGTQYF
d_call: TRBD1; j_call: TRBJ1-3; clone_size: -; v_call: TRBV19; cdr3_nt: TGTGCCAGTAGTATGGACAGGGGAACTGGAAACACCATATATTTT; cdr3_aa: CASSMDRGTGNTIYF
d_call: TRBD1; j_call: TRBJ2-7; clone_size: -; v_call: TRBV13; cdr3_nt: TGTGCCAGCAGCTTAGGGGGACAGGGATTGCTCGAGCAGTACTTC; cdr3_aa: CASSLGGQGLLEQYF
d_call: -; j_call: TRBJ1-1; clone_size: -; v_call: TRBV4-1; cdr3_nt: TGCGCCAGCAGCGCCCGTAGCATCAAGGGCACTGAAGCTTTCTTT; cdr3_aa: CASSARSIKGTEAFF
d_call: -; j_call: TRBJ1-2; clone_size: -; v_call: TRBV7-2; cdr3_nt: TGTGCCAGCAGCTTCGGAGGGGGATATGGCTACACCTTC; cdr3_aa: CASSFGGGYGYTF
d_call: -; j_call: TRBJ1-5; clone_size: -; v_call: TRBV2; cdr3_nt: TGTGCCAGCAGTGAGCGGCGGGAGGCTCAGCCCCAGCATTTT; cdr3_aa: CASSERREAQPQHF
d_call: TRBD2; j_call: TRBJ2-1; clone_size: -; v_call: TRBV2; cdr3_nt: TGTGCCAGCAGTGAACGGACCTGGGGAGCGGGGGGGCCGAAGAATGAGCAGTTCTTC; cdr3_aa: CASSERTWGAGGPKNEQFF
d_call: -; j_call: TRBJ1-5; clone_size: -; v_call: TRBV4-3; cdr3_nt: TGCGCCAGCAGCCGAATGGAAAGGGCAAGTCAGCCCCAGCATTTT; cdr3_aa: CASSRMERASQPQHF
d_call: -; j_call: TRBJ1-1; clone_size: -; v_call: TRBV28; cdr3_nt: TGTGCCAGCAGTTTGGACGTTGAAGCTTTCTTT; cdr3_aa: CASSLDVEAFF
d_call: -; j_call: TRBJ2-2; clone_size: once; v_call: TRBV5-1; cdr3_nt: TGCGCCAGCAGGATAGATTCGAACACCGGGGAGCTGTTTTTT; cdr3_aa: CASRIDSNTGELFF
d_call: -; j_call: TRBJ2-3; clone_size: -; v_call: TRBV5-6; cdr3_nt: TGTGCCAGCAGCTGGGAAGGGGCAGATACGCAGTATTTT; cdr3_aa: CASSWEGADTQYF
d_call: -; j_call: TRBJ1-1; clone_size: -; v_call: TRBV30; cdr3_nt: TGTGCCTGGAGTGAACGGGGAGGGACTGAAGCTTTCTTT; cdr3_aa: CAWSERGGTEAFF